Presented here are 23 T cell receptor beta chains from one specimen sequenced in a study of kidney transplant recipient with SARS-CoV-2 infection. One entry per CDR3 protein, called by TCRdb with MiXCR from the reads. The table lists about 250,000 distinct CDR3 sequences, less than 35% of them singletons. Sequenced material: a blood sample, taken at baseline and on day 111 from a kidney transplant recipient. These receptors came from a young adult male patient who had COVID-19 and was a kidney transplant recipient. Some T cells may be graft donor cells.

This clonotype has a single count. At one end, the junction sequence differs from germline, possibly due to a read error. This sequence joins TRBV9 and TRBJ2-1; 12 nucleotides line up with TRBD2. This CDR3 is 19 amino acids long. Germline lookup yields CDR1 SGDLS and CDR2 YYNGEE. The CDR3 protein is CAGSVATPGLAGRDNEQFF. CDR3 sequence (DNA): TGTGCCGGCAGCGTAGCTACCCCTGGACTAGCGGGAAGGGACAATGAGCAGTTCTTC. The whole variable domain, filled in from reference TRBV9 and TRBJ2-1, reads DSGVTQTPKHLITATGQRVTLRCSPRSGDLSVYWYQQSLDQGLQFLIQYYNGEERAKGNILERFSAQQFPDLHSELNLSSLELGDSALYFCAGSVATPGLAGRDNEQFFGPGTRLTVL.

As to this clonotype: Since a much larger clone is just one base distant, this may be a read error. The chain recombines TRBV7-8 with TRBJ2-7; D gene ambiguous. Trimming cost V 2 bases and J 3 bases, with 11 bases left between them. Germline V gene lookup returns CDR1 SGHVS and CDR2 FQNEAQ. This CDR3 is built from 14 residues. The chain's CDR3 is CASSLRVSSYEQYF. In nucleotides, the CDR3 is TGTGCCAGCAGCTTACGGGTGTCTAGCTACGAGCAGTACTTC. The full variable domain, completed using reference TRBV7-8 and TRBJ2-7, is GAGVSQSPRYKVAKRGQDVALRCDPISGHVSLFWYQQALGQGPEFLTYFQNEAQLDKSGLPSDRFFAERPEGSVSTLKIQRTQQEDSAVYLCASSLRVSSYEQYFGPGTRLTVT.

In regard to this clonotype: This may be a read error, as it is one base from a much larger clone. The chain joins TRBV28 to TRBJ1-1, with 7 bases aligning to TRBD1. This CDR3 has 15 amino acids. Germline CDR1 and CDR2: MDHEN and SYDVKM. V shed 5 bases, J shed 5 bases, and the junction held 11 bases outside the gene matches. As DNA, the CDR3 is TGTGCCAGCAGTCCGCTCCGACAGGGAGGGACTGAAGCTTTCTTT. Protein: CASSPLRQGGTEAFF.

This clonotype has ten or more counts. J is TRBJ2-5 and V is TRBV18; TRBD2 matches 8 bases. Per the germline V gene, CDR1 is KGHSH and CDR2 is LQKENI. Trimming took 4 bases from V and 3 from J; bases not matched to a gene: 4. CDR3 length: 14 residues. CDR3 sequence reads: CASSLNSGEETQYF. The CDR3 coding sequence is TGTGCCAGCTCACTGAATAGCGGGGAAGAGACCCAGTACTTC.

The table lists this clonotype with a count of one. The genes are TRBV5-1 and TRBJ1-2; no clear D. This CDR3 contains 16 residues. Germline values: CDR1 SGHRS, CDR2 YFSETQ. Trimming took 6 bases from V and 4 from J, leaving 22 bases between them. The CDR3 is CASMNASVRKTYGYTF. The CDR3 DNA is TGCGCCAGCATGAATGCATCGGTTCGAAAGACCTATGGCTACACCTTC.

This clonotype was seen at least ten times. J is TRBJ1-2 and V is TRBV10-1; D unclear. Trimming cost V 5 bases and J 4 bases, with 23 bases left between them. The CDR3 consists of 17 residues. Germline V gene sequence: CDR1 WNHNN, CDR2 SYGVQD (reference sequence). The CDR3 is CASSHRLRSRKTYGYTF. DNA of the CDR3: TGCGCCAGCAGTCATAGACTAAGATCGCGAAAGACCTATGGCTACACCTTC.

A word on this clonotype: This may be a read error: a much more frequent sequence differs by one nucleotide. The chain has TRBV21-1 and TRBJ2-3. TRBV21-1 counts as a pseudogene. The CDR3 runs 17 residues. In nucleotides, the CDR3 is TGTGCCAGCAGCCAGTATGTAGCTACAGCCATGCAAGATACGCAGTATTTT. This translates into CASSQYVATAMQDTQYF.

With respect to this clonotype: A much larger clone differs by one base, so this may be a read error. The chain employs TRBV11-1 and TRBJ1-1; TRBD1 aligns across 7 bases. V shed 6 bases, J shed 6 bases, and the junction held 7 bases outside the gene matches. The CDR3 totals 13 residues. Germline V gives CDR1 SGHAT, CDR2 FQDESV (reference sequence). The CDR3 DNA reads TGTGCCAGCAGAAGACAGGGAGGGTCTGAAGCTTTCTTT. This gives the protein CASRRQGGSEAFF.

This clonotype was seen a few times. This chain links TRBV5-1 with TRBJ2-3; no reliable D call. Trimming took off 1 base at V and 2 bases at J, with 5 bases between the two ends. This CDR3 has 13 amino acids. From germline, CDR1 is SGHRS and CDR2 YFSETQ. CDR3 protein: CASSLPDTDTQYF. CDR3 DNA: TGCGCCAGCAGCTTGCCTGACACAGATACGCAGTATTTT.

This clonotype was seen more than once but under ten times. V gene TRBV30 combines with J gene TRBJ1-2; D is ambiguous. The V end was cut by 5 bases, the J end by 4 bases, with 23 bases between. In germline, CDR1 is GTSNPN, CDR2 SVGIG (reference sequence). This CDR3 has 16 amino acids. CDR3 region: CAWPRTRYRKTYGYTF. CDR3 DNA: TGTGCCTGGCCTCGAACGCGTTATAGAAAGACCTATGGCTACACCTTC.

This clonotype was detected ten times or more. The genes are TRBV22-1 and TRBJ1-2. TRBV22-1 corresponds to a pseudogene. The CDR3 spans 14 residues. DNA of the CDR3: TGTCCAGCACTGAAAGCGAGAAAGACCTATGGCTACACCTTC. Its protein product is CPALKARKTYGYTF.

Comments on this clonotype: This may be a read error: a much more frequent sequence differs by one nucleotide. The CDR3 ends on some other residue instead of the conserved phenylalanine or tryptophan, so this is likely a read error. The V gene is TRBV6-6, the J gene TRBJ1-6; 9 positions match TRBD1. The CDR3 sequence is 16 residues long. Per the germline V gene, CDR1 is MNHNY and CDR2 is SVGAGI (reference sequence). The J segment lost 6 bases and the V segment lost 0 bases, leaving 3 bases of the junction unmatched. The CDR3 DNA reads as TGTGCCAGCAGTTACTCGACAGGGGGACTTAATTCACCCCTCCACCTT. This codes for CASSYSTGGLNSPLHL.

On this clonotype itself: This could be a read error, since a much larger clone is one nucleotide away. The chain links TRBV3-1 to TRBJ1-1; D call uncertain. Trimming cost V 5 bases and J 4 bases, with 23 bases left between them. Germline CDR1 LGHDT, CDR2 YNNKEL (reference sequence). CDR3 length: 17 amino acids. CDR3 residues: CASSGIIPVSIRTEAFF. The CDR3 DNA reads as TGTGCCAGCAGCGGCATAATTCCCGTTTCAATTCGCACTGAAGCTTTCTTT.

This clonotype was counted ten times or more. The CDR3 region is CASSYLGGGVYNEQFF. The CDR3 DNA reads as TGTGCCAGCAGTTACCTAGGAGGGGGCGTCTACAATGAGCAGTTCTTC. The V call is TRBV6-5, the J call TRBJ2-1; the D gene is possibly TRBD1 (7 bases). The CDR3 has 16 residues. V shed 2 bases and J shed 3 bases, with 14 bases lying between them. Germline V gives CDR1 MNHEY, CDR2 SVGAGI.

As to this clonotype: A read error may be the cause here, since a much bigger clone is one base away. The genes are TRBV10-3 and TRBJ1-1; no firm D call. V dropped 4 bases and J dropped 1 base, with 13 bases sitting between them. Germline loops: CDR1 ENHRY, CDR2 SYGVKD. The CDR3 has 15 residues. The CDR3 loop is CAISGSTRGNTEAFF. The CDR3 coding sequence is TGTGCCATCAGTGGGTCGACTCGTGGGAACACTGAAGCTTTCTTT.

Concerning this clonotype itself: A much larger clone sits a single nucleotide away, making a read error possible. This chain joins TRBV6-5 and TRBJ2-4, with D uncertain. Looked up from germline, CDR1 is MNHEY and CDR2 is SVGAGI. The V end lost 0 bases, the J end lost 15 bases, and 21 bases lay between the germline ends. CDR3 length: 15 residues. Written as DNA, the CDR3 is TGTGCCAGCAGTTACTCGGCCAGGCCTACCTACGAGCGGTACTTC. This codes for CASSYSARPTYERYF.

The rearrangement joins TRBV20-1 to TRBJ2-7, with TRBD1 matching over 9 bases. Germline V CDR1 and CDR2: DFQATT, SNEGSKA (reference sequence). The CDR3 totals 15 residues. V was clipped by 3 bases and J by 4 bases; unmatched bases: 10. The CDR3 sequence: CSASPSGTGRYEQYF. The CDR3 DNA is TGCAGTGCTAGTCCGTCCGGGACAGGGAGGTACGAGCAGTACTTC.

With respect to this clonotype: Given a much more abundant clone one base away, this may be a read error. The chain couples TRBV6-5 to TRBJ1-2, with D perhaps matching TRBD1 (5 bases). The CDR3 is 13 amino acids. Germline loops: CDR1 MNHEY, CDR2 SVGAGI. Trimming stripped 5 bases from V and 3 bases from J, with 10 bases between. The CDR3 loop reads CASSRQRYYGYTF. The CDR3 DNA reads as TGTGCCAGCAGTCGACAGCGCTACTATGGCTACACCTTC.

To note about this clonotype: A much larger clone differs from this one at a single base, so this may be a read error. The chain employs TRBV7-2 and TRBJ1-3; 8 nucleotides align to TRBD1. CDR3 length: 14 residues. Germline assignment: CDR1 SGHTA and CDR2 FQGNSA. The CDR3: CASRDGTGRNTVYF. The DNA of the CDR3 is TGTGCCAGCAGAGACGGGACAGGTAGAAACACCGTATATTTT.

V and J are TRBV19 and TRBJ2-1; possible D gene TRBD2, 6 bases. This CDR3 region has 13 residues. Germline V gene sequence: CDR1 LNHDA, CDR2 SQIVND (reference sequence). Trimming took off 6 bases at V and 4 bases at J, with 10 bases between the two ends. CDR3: CASREGAYNEQFF. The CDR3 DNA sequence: TGTGCCAGTAGGGAGGGCGCTTACAATGAGCAGTTCTTC.

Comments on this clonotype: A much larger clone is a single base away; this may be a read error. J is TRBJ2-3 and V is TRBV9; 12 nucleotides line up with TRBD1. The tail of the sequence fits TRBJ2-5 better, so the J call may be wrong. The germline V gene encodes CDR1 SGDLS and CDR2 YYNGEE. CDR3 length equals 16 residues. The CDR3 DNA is TGTACCAGCAGCGTATTGGGACAGGGGGCTGGAGAGACCCAGTACTTC. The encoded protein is CTSSVLGQGAGETQYF.

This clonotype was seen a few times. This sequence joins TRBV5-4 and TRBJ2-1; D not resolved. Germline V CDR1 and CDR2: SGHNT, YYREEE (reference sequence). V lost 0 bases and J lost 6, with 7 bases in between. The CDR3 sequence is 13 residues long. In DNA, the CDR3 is TGTGCCAGCAGCTTGGCCAGTTTCAATGAGCAGTTCTTC. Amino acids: CASSLASFNEQFF.

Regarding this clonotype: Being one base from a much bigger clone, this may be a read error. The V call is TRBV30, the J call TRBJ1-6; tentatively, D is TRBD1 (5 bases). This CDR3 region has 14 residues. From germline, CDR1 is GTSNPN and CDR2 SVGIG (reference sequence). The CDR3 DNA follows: TGTACCTGGACAACTAGCTCCTATAATTCACCCCTCCACTTT. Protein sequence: CTWTTSSYNSPLHF.